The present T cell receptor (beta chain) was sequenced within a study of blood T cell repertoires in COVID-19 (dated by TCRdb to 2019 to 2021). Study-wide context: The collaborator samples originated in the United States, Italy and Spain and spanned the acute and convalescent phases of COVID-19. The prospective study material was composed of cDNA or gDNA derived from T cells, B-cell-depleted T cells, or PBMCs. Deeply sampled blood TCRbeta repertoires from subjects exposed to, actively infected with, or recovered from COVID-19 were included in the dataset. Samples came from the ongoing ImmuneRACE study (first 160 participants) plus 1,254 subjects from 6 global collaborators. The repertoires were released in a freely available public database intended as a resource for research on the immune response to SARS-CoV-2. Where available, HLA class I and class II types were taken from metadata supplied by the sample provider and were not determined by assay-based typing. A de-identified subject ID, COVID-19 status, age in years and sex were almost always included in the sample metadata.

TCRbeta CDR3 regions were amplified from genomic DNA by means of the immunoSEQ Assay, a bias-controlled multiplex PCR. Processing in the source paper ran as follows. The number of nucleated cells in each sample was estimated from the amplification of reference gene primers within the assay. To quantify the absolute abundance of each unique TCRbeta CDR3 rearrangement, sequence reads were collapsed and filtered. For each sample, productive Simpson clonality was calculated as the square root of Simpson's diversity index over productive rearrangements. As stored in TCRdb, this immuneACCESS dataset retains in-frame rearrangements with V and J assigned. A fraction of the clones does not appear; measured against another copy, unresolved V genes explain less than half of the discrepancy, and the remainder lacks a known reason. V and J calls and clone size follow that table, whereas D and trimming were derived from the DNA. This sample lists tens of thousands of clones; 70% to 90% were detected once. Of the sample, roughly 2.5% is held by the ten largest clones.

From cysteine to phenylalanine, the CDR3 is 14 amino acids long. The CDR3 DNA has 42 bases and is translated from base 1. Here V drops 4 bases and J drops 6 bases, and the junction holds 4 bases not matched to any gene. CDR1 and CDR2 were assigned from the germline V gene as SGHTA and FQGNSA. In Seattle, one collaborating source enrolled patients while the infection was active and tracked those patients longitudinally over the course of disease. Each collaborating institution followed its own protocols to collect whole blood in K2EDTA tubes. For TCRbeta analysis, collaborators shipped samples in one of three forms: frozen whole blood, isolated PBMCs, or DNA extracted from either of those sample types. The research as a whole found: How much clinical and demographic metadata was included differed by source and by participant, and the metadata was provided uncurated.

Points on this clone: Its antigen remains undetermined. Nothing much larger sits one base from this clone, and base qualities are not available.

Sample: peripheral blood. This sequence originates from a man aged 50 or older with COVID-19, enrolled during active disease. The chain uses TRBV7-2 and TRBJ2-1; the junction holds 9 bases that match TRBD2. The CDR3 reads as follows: CASSWGLAPNEQFF. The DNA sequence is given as TGTGCCAGCAGCTGGGGACTAGCCCCCAATGAGCAGTTCTTC.